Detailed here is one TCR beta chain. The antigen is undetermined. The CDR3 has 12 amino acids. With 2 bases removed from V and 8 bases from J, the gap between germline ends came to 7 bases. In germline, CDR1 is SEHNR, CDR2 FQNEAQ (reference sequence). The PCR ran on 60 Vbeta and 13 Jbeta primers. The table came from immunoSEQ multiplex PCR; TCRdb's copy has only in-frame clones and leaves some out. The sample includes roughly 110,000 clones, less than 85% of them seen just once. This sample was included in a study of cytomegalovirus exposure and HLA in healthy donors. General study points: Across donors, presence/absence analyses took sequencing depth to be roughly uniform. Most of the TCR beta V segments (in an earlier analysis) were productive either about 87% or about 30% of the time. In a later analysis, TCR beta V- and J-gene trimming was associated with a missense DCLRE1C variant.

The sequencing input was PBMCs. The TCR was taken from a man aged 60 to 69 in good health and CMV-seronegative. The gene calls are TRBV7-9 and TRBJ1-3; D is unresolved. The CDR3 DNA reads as TGTGCCAGCAGCTTAAGATCGGACACCATATATTTT. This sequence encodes CASSLRSDTIYF.